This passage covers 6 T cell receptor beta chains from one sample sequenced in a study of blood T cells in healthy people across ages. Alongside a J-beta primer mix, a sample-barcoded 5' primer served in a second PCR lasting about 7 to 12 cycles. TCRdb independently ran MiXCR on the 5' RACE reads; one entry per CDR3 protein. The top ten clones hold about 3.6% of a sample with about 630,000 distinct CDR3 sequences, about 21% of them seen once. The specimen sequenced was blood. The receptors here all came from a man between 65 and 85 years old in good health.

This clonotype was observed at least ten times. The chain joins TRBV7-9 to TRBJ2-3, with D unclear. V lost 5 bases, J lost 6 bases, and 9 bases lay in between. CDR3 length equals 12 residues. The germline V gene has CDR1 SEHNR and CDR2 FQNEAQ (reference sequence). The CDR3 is CASSPTTDTQYF. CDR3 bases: TGTGCCAGCAGCCCCACCACGGATACGCAGTATTTT.

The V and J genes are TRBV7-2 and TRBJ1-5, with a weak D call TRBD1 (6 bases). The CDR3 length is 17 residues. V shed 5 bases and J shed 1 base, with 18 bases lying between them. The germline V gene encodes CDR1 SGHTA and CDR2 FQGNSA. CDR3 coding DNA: TGTGCCAGCAGCCGATTCGGTGGGGACACGAGCAATCAGCCCCAGCATTTT. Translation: CASSRFGGDTSNQPQHF.

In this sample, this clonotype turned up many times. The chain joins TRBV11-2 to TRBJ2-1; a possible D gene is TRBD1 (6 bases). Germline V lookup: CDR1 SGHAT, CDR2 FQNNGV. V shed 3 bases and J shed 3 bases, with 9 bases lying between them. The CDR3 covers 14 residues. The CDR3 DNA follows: TGTGCCAGCAGCTTGGACAGCGTCTACAATGAGCAGTTCTTC. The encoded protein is CASSLDSVYNEQFF.

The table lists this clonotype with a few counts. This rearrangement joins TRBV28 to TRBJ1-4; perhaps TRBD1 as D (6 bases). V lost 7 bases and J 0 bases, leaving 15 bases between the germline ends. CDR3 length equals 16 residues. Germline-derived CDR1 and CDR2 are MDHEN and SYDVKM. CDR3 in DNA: TGTGCCAGCACCCATCCCCGACAGGCAACTAATGAAAAACTGTTTTTT. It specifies CASTHPRQATNEKLFF.

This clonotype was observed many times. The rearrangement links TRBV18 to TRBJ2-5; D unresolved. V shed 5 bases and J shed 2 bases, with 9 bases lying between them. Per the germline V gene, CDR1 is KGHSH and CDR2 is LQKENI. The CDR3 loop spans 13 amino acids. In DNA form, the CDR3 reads TGTGCCAGCTCAGTTATGGAACAAGAGACCCAGTACTTC. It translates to CASSVMEQETQYF.

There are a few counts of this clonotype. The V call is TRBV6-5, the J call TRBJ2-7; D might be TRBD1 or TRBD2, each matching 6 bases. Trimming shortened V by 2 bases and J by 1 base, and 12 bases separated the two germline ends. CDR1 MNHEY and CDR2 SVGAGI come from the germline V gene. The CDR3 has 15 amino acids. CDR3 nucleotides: TGTGCCAGCAGTTACGCGAAGGGGGGATCCTACGAGCAGTACTTC. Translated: CASSYAKGGSYEQYF.